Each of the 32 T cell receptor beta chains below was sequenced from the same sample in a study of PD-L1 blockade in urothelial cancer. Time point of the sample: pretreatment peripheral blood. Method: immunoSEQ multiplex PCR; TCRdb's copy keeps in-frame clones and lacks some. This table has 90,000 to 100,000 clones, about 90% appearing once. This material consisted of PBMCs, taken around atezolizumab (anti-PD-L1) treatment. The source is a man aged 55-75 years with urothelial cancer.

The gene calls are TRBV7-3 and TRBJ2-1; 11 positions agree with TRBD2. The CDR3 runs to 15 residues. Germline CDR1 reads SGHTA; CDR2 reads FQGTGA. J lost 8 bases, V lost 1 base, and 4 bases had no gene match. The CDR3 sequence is CASSLIAGGPYEQFF. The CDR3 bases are TGTGCCAGCAGCTTAATAGCGGGGGGGCCTTATGAGCAGTTCTTC.

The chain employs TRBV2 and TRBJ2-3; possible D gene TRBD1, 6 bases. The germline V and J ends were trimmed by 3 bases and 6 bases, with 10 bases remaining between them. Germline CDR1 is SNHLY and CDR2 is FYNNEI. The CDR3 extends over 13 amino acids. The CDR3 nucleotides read TGTGCCAGCAGTGACAACAGGGAGGATACGCAGTATTTT. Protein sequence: CASSDNREDTQYF.

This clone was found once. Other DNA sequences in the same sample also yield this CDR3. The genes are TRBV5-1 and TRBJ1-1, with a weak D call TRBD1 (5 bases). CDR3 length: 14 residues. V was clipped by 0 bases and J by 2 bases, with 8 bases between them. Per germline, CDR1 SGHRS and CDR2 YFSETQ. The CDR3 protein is CASSLAGGNTEAFF. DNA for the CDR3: TGCGCCAGCAGCTTGGCCGGGGGTAACACTGAAGCTTTCTTT.

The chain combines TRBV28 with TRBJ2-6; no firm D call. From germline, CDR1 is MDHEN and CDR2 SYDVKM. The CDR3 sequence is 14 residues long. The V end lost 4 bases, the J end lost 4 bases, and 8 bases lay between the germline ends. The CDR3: CASSSGTGANVLTF. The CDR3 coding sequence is TGTGCCAGCAGTTCAGGTACCGGGGCCAACGTCCTGACTTTC. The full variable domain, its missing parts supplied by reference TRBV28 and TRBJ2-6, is DVKVTQSSRYLVKRTGEKVFLECVQDMDHENMFWYRQDPGLGLRLIYFSYDVKMKEKGDIPEGYSVSREKKERFSLILESASTNQTSMYLCASSSGTGANVLTFGAGSRLTVL.

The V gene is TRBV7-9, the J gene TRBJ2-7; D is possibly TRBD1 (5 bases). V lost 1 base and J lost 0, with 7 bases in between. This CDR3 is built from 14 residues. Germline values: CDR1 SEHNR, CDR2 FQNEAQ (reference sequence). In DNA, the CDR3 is TGTGCCAGCAGCTTAGACAGGAGCTCCTACGAGCAGTACTTC. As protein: CASSLDRSSYEQYF.

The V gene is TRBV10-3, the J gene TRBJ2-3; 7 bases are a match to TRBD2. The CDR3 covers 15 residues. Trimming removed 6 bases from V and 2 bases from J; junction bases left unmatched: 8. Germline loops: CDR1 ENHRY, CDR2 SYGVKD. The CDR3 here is CAIRKHGGSTDTQYF. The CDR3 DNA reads TGTGCCATCAGGAAACACGGGGGGTCCACAGATACGCAGTATTTT.

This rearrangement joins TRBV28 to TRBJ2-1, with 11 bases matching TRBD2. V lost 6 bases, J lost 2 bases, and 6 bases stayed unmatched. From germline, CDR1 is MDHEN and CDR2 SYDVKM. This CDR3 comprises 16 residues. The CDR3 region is CASRRTSGLPYNEQFF. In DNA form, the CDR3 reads TGTGCCAGCAGACGGACTAGCGGGTTGCCCTACAATGAGCAGTTCTTC. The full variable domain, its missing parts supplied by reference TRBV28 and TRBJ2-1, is DVKVTQSSRYLVKRTGEKVFLECVQDMDHENMFWYRQDPGLGLRLIYFSYDVKMKEKGDIPEGYSVSREKKERFSLILESASTNQTSMYLCASRRTSGLPYNEQFFGPGTRLTVL.

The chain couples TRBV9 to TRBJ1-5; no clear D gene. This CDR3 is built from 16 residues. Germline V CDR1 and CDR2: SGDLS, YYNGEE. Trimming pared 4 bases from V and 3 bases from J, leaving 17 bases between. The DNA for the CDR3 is TGTGCCAGCAGCCCAACCGGCGGCGGTTTCAATCAGCCCCAGCATTTT. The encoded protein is CASSPTGGGFNQPQHF.

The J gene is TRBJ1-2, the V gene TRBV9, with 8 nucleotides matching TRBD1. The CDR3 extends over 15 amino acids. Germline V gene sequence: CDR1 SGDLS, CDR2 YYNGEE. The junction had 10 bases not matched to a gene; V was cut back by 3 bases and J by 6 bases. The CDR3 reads CASSGRQGRLDGYTF. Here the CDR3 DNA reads TGTGCCAGCAGCGGAAGACAGGGGAGACTGGATGGCTACACCTTC.

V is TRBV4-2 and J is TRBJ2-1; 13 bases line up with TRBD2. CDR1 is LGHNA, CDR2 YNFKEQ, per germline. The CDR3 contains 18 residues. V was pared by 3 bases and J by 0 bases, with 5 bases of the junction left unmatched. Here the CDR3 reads CASSQTTSGGGSYNEQFF. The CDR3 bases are TGTGCCAGCAGCCAGACCACTAGCGGGGGGGGCTCCTACAATGAGCAGTTCTTC.

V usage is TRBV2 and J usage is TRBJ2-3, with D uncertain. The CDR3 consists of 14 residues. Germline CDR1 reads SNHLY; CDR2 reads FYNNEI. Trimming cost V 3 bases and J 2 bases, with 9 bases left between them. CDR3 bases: TGTGCCAGCAGTGAGTCGCTAGACACAGATACGCAGTATTTT. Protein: CASSESLDTDTQYF.

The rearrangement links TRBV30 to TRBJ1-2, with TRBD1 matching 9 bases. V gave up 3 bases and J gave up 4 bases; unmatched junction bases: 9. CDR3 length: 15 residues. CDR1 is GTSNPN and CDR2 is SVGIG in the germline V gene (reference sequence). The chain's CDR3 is CAWSAGQGLIYGYTF. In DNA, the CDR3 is TGTGCCTGGAGCGCCGGACAGGGGTTAATCTATGGCTACACCTTC.

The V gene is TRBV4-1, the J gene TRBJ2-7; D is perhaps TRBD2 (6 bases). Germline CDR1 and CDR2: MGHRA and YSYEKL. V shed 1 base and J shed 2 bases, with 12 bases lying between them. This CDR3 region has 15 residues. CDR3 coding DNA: TGCGCCAGCAGCCAAGGACCGGGAGAGGCCTACGAGCAGTACTTC. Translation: CASSQGPGEAYEQYF.

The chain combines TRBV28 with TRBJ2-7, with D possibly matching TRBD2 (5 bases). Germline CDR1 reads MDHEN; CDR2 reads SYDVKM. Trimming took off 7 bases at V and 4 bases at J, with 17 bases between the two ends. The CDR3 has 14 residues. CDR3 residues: CASTTPPSGYEQYF. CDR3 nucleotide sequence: TGTGCCAGCACCACACCGCCGTCGGGATACGAGCAGTACTTC.

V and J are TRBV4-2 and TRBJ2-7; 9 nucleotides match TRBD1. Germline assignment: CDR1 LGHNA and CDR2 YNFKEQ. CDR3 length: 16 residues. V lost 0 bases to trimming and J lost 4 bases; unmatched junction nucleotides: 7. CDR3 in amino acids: CASSQEGYRGLYEQYF. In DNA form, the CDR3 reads TGTGCCAGCAGCCAAGAGGGGTACAGGGGGCTTTACGAGCAGTACTTC.

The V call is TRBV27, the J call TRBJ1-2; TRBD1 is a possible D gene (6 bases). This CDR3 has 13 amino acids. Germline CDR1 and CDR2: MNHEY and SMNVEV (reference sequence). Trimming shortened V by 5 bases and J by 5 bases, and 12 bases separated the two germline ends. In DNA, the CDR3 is TGTGCCAGCAGTCCAAAGGGGGGGTATGGCTACACCTTC. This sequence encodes CASSPKGGYGYTF.

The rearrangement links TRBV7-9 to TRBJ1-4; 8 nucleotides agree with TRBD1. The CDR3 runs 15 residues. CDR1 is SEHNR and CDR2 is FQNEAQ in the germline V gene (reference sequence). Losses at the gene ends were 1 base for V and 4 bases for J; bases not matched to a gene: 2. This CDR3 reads CASSLGTGSNEKLFF. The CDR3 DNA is TGTGCCAGCAGCTTAGGGACAGGGAGTAATGAAAAACTGTTTTTT. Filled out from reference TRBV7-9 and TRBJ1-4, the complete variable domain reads DTGVSQNPRHKITKRGQNVTFRCDPISEHNRLYWYRQTLGQGPEFLTYFQNEAQLEKSRLLSDRFSAERPKGSFSTLEIQRTEQGDSAMYLCASSLGTGSNEKLFFGSGTQLSVL.

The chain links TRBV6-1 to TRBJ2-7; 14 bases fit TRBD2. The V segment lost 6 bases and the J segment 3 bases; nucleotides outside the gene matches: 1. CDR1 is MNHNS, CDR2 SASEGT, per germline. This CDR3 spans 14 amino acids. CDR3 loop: CASSGTSGGYEQYF. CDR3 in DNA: TGTGCCAGCAGCGGGACTAGCGGGGGCTACGAGCAGTACTTC.

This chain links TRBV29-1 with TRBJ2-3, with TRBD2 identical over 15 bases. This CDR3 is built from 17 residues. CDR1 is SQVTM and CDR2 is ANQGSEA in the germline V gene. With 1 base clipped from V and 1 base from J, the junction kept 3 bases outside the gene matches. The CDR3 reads CSVEGTSGGAGTDTQYF. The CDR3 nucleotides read TGCAGCGTTGAAGGGACTAGCGGGGGGGCCGGCACAGATACGCAGTATTTT.

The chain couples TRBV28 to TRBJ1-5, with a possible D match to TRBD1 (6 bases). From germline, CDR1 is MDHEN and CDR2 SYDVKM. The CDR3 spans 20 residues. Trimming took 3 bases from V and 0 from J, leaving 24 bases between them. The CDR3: CASSFYLGAGQLHSNQPQHF. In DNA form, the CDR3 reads TGTGCCAGCAGTTTTTACCTAGGGGCCGGACAGCTGCATAGCAATCAGCCCCAGCATTTT.

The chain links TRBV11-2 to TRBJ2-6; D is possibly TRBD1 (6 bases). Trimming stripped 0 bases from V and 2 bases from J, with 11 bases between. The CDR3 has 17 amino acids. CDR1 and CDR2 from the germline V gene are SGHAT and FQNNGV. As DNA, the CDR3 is TGTGCCAGCAGCTTAGATGGGACATGGCCTGGGGCCAACGTCCTGACTTTC. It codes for CASSLDGTWPGANVLTF. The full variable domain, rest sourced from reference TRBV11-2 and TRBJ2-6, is EAGVAQSPRYKIIEKRQSVAFWCNPISGHATLYWYQQILGQGPKLLIQFQNNGVVDDSQLPKDRFSAERLKGVDSTLKIQPAKLEDSAVYLCASSLDGTWPGANVLTFGAGSRLTVL.

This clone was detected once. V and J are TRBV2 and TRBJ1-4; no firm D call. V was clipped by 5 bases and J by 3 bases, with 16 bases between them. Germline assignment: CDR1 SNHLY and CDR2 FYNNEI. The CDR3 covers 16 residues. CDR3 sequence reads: CASSLGNVRSNEKLFF. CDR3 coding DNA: TGTGCCAGCAGTCTCGGGAATGTCCGATCTAATGAAAAACTGTTTTTT. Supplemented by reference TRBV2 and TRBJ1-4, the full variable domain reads EPEVTQTPSHQVTQMGQEVILRCVPISNHLYFYWYRQILGQKVEFLVSFYNNEISEKSEIFDDQFSVERPDGSNFTLKIRSTKLEDSAMYFCASSLGNVRSNEKLFFGSGTQLSVL.

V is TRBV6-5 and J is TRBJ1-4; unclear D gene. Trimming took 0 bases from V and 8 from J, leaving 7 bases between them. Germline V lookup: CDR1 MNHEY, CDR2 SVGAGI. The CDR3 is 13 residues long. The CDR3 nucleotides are TGTGCCAGCAGTTACTCGAGGAAGGAAAAACTGTTTTTT. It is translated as CASSYSRKEKLFF.

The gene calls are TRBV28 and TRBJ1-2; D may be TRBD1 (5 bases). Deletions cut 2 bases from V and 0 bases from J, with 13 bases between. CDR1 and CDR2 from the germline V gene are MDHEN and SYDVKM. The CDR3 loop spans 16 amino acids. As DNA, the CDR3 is TGTGCCAGCAGTTTACCAACGGGGGGAGCTAACTATGGCTACACCTTC. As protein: CASSLPTGGANYGYTF.

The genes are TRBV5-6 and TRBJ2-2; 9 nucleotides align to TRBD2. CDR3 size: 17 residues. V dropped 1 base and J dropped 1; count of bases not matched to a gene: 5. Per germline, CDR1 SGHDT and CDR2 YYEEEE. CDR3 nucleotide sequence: TGTGCCAGCAGCTTGACGGCGGGAGGGGGGAACACCGGGGAGCTGTTTTTT. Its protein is CASSLTAGGGNTGELFF.

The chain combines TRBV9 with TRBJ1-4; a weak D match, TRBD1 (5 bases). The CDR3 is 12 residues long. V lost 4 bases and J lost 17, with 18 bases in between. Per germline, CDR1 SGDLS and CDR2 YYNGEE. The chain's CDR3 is CASSPPGGRGFF. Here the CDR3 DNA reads TGTGCCAGCAGCCCGCCGGGGGGGAGAGGTTTTTTT.

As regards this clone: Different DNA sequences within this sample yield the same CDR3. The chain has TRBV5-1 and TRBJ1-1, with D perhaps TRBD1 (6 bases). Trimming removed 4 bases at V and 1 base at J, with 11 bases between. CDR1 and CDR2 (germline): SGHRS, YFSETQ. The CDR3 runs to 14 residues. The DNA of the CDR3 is TGCGCCAGCAGCCTCGACAGGCCGAACACTGAAGCTTTCTTT. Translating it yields CASSLDRPNTEAFF.

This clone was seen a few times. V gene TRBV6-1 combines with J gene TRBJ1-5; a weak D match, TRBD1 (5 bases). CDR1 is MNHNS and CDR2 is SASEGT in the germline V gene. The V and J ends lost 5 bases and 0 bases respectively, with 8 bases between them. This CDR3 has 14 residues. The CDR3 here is CASSLDSSNQPQHF. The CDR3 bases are TGTGCCAGCAGTTTAGACAGTAGCAATCAGCCCCAGCATTTT.

CDR3 coding DNA: TGTGCCAGCAGCCCGAACCAGGGAAATGAGCAGTTCTTC. Protein: CASSPNQGNEQFF. The genes are TRBV7-9 and TRBJ2-1, with D maybe TRBD1 (5 bases). Trimming took 5 bases from V and 7 from J, leaving 12 bases between them. CDR1 and CDR2 (germline): SEHNR, FQNEAQ (reference sequence). The CDR3 is 13 amino acids.

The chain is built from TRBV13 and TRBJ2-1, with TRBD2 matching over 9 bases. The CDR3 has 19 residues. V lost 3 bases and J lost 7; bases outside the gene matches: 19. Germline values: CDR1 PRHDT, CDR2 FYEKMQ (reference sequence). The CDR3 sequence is CASSFARQWGLAGKNEQFF. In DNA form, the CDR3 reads TGTGCCAGCAGCTTCGCTCGCCAATGGGGGCTAGCGGGAAAAAATGAGCAGTTCTTC. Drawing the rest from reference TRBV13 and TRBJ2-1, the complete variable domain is AAGVIQSPRHLIKEKRETATLKCYPIPRHDTVYWYQQGPGQDPQFLISFYEKMQSDKGSIPDRFSAQQFSDYHSELNMSSLELGDSALYFCASSFARQWGLAGKNEQFFGPGTRLTVL.

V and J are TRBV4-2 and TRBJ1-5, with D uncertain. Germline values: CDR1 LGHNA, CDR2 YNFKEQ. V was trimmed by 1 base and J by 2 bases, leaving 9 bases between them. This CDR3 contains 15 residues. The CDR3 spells CASSQGRGGNQPQHF. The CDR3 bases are TGTGCCAGCAGCCAAGGACGGGGAGGCAATCAGCCCCAGCATTTT.

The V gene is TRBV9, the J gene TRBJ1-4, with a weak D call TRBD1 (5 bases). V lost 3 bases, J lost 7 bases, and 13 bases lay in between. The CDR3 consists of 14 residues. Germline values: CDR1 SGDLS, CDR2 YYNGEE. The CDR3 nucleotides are TGTGCCAGCAGCGCCTCCCGGGGGGGTGAAAAACTGTTTTTT. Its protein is CASSASRGGEKLFF.